These T cell receptor beta chains were read from a single sample in a study of blood T cell repertoires in COVID-19. Method: immunoSEQ multiplex PCR; TCRdb's copy keeps in-frame clones and lacks some. The sample carries hundreds of thousands of clones, over 75% recorded once. Material for sequencing was peripheral blood. The source is an older woman with COVID-19, enrolled during active disease. Each CDR3 is given with its conserved first and last residue. Fields, in order: clone size, V gene, D gene, J gene, CDR3 protein, CDR3 DNA. The D gene is left open where the match is weak. Size is stated for part of the rows, as once, few or many counts, or as a class when the clone is expanded.

clone_size: once; v_call: TRBV27; d_call: NA; j_call: TRBJ1-2; cdr3_aa: CASSLRGLEGYTF; cdr3_nt: TGTGCCAGCAGCCTAAGGGGCCTTGAGGGCTACACCTTC
clone_size: NA; v_call: TRBV5-4; d_call: NA; j_call: TRBJ1-2; cdr3_aa: CASSSWAQGGVYGYTF; cdr3_nt: TGTGCCAGCAGCTCTTGGGCTCAGGGTGGGGTCTATGGCTACACCTTC
clone_size: few; v_call: TRBV7-9; d_call: NA; j_call: TRBJ2-7; cdr3_aa: CASSPPSYEQYF; cdr3_nt: TGTGCCAGCAGCCCCCCGTCCTACGAGCAGTACTTC
clone_size: few; v_call: TRBV6-5; d_call: TRBD1; j_call: TRBJ1-1; cdr3_aa: CASSWDRGTEAFF; cdr3_nt: TGTGCCAGCAGTTGGGACAGGGGTACTGAAGCTTTCTTT
clone_size: NA; v_call: TRBV28; d_call: NA; j_call: TRBJ2-5; cdr3_aa: CASRPFGGGGETQYF; cdr3_nt: TGTGCCAGCAGGCCCTTTGGGGGAGGGGGAGAGACCCAGTACTTC
clone_size: NA; v_call: TRBV2; d_call: TRBD1; j_call: TRBJ1-4; cdr3_aa: CASSLDRGEKLFF; cdr3_nt: TGTGCCAGCAGTTTGGACAGGGGCGAAAAACTGTTTTTT
clone_size: NA; v_call: TRBV11-2; d_call: TRBD1; j_call: TRBJ2-7; cdr3_aa: CASSHGTGAPYEQYF; cdr3_nt: TGTGCCAGCAGCCACGGGACAGGGGCACCCTACGAGCAGTACTTC
clone_size: NA; v_call: TRBV5-4; d_call: NA; j_call: TRBJ1-2; cdr3_aa: CASSLSQDTYGYTF; cdr3_nt: TGTGCCAGCAGCTTGAGCCAGGACACCTATGGCTACACCTTC
clone_size: NA; v_call: TRBV28; d_call: TRBD2; j_call: TRBJ2-3; cdr3_aa: CASSGTSPGWTQYF; cdr3_nt: TGTGCCAGCAGTGGGACTAGCCCGGGTTGGACGCAGTATTTT
clone_size: NA; v_call: TRBV3-1/TRBV3-2; d_call: NA; j_call: TRBJ1-2; cdr3_aa: CASSQADRKIYGYTF; cdr3_nt: TGTGCCAGCAGCCAAGCGGACAGAAAGATCTATGGCTACACCTTC
clone_size: NA; v_call: TRBV4-1; d_call: TRBD2; j_call: TRBJ2-7; cdr3_aa: CASSQEEAGGPYEQYF; cdr3_nt: TGCGCCAGCAGCCAAGAAGAAGCGGGGGGACCCTACGAGCAGTACTTC
clone_size: NA; v_call: TRBV11-1; d_call: TRBD1; j_call: TRBJ1-2; cdr3_aa: CASSLQDRTTNYGYTF; cdr3_nt: TGTGCCAGCAGCTTACAGGACAGGACCACTAACTATGGCTACACCTTC
clone_size: NA; v_call: TRBV11-1; d_call: NA; j_call: TRBJ2-7; cdr3_aa: CASSSPGRSEQYF; cdr3_nt: TGTGCCAGCAGCTCCCCTGGGAGGTCCGAGCAGTACTTC
clone_size: NA; v_call: TRBV7-8; d_call: TRBD1; j_call: TRBJ1-1; cdr3_aa: CASSLGMTGSTEAFF; cdr3_nt: TGTGCCAGCAGCTTAGGGATGACAGGGTCCACTGAAGCTTTCTTT
clone_size: NA; v_call: TRBV2; d_call: TRBD2; j_call: TRBJ2-7; cdr3_aa: CASRGRLAGSYEQYF; cdr3_nt: TGTGCCAGCAGGGGTAGACTAGCGGGCTCCTACGAGCAGTACTTC
clone_size: once; v_call: TRBV29-1; d_call: NA; j_call: TRBJ1-1; cdr3_aa: CSVDRKMNTEAFF; cdr3_nt: TGCAGCGTTGACAGGAAAATGAACACTGAAGCTTTCTTT
clone_size: NA; v_call: TRBV6-5; d_call: NA; j_call: TRBJ1-2; cdr3_aa: CASSYGGQGPGYGYTF; cdr3_nt: TGTGCCAGCAGTTACGGTGGTCAGGGGCCAGGCTATGGCTACACCTTC
clone_size: once; v_call: TRBV10-1; d_call: TRBD1; j_call: TRBJ2-5; cdr3_aa: CASSHRQGETQYF; cdr3_nt: TGCGCCAGCAGCCATCGACAGGGAGAGACCCAGTACTTC
clone_size: NA; v_call: TRBV15; d_call: NA; j_call: TRBJ1-1; cdr3_aa: CATSWTQSAEAFF; cdr3_nt: TGTGCCACCAGCTGGACACAGTCGGCTGAAGCTTTCTTT
clone_size: NA; v_call: TRBV5-4; d_call: TRBD2; j_call: TRBJ2-5; cdr3_aa: CASSSGLAVETQYF; cdr3_nt: TGTGCCAGCAGCTCGGGACTAGCCGTAGAGACCCAGTACTTC
clone_size: NA; v_call: TRBV30; d_call: NA; j_call: TRBJ1-2; cdr3_aa: CASGGQPRGYTF; cdr3_nt: TGTGCCTCGGGGGGACAACCAAGGGGCTACACCTTC
clone_size: NA; v_call: TRBV11-2; d_call: NA; j_call: TRBJ1-1; cdr3_aa: CASSLLDWNTEAFF; cdr3_nt: TGTGCCAGCAGCCTACTCGACTGGAACACTGAAGCTTTCTTT
clone_size: NA; v_call: TRBV15; d_call: NA; j_call: TRBJ1-1; cdr3_aa: CATSREVTSEAFF; cdr3_nt: TGTGCCACCAGCAGGGAGGTTACCTCTGAAGCTTTCTTT
clone_size: NA; v_call: TRBV7-2; d_call: NA; j_call: TRBJ1-4; cdr3_aa: CASSPEAATNEKLFF; cdr3_nt: TGTGCCAGCAGCCCCGAGGCGGCAACTAATGAAAAACTGTTTTTT
clone_size: NA; v_call: TRBV5-1; d_call: TRBD2; j_call: TRBJ2-1; cdr3_aa: CASSQSGLAGYNEQFF; cdr3_nt: TGCGCCAGCAGCCAATCGGGACTAGCGGGGTACAATGAGCAGTTCTTC
clone_size: NA; v_call: TRBV19; d_call: TRBD2; j_call: TRBJ2-1; cdr3_aa: CASRSGTSIYEQFF; cdr3_nt: TGTGCCAGTAGATCCGGGACTAGCATCTATGAGCAGTTCTTC
clone_size: NA; v_call: TRBV5-1; d_call: NA; j_call: TRBJ1-4; cdr3_aa: CASSLEASTNEKLFF; cdr3_nt: TGCGCCAGCAGCTTGGAAGCCTCAACTAATGAAAAACTGTTTTTT
clone_size: NA; v_call: TRBV5-1; d_call: NA; j_call: TRBJ2-2; cdr3_aa: CASSARQNTGELFF; cdr3_nt: TGCGCCAGCAGCGCGAGACAGAACACCGGGGAGCTGTTTTTT
clone_size: NA; v_call: TRBV24-1; d_call: TRBD1; j_call: TRBJ2-2; cdr3_aa: CATSDARQGNTGELFF; cdr3_nt: TGTGCCACCAGTGATGCCCGACAGGGAAACACCGGGGAGCTGTTTTTT
clone_size: NA; v_call: TRBV5-8; d_call: TRBD1; j_call: TRBJ2-1; cdr3_aa: CASSSGTEFYNEQFF; cdr3_nt: TGTGCCAGCAGCTCCGGGACAGAGTTCTACAATGAGCAGTTCTTC
clone_size: NA; v_call: TRBV7-2; d_call: TRBD1; j_call: TRBJ2-1; cdr3_aa: CASSSVGQGVREQFF; cdr3_nt: TGTGCCAGCAGCTCAGTGGGACAGGGGGTTCGGGAGCAGTTCTTC
clone_size: NA; v_call: TRBV3-1/TRBV3-2; d_call: TRBD1; j_call: TRBJ1-2; cdr3_aa: CASRWQGVYYGYTF; cdr3_nt: TGTGCCTCCCGATGGCAGGGGGTATACTATGGCTACACCTTC
clone_size: NA; v_call: TRBV27; d_call: TRBD1; j_call: TRBJ2-5; cdr3_aa: CASRGGRAYQETQYF; cdr3_nt: TGTGCCAGCAGAGGGGGCAGAGCGTACCAAGAGACCCAGTACTTC
clone_size: NA; v_call: TRBV2; d_call: TRBD2; j_call: TRBJ2-5; cdr3_aa: CASTDVSGGLQETQYF; cdr3_nt: TGTGCCAGCACCGACGTTAGCGGGGGCCTTCAAGAGACCCAGTACTTC